The rows below give T cell receptor beta chains drawn from one sample of a study of control samples from healthy donors and cancer patients. Only in-frame clones appear in the TCRdb table, and some are missing; sequencing was by immunoSEQ multiplex PCR. The profile covers 130,000 or so clones, with over 80% appearing a single time and 2% to 2.5% taken by the ten largest. Sequencing used blood. These receptors originate from a woman aged 45-65 years in good health. CDR3s include the opening cysteine and the closing phenylalanine or tryptophan. Fields, in order: J gene, V gene, D gene, clone size, CDR3 protein, CDR3 DNA. The D gene is left open where the match is weak. A clone size is listed for some rows: how often the clone was seen (once, few, many), or a class if it is expanded.

J gene: TRBJ1-1
V gene: TRBV6-2/TRBV6-3
D gene: NA
clone size: NA
CDR3 protein: CASSYRQLNTEAFF
CDR3 DNA: TGTGCCAGCAGTTACCGCCAGCTAAACACTGAAGCTTTCTTT

J gene: TRBJ2-7
V gene: TRBV6-1
D gene: TRBD2
clone size: NA
CDR3 protein: CASSEGGETGTSGIYEQYF
CDR3 DNA: TGTGCCAGCAGTGAAGGGGGGGAAACCGGGACTAGCGGGATCTACGAGCAGTACTTC

J gene: TRBJ2-1
V gene: TRBV7-9
D gene: TRBD2
clone size: NA
CDR3 protein: CASSPPSGGAYNEQFF
CDR3 DNA: TGTGCCAGCAGCCCCCCCAGCGGGGGGGCTTACAATGAGCAGTTCTTC

J gene: TRBJ2-1
V gene: TRBV12-5
D gene: NA
clone size: NA
CDR3 protein: CASGLIGGYNEQFF
CDR3 DNA: TGTGCTAGTGGTTTGATTGGCGGCTACAATGAGCAGTTCTTC

J gene: TRBJ1-2
V gene: TRBV6-1
D gene: NA
clone size: NA
CDR3 protein: CASSEGRFLYGYTF
CDR3 DNA: TGTGCCAGCAGTGAGGGCAGATTCCTCTATGGCTACACCTTC

J gene: TRBJ1-1
V gene: TRBV19
D gene: NA
clone size: NA
CDR3 protein: CASSISAQAGVTEAFF
CDR3 DNA: TGTGCCAGTAGTATATCCGCACAGGCGGGTGTTACTGAAGCTTTCTTT

J gene: TRBJ2-7
V gene: TRBV30
D gene: NA
clone size: NA
CDR3 protein: CAWSASWRYYEQYF
CDR3 DNA: TGTGCCTGGAGTGCCAGTTGGCGGTACTACGAGCAGTACTTC

J gene: TRBJ2-5
V gene: TRBV5-6
D gene: NA
clone size: NA
CDR3 protein: CASSATRGNEETQYF
CDR3 DNA: TGTGCCAGCAGCGCAACCCGGGGGAATGAGGAGACCCAGTACTTC

J gene: TRBJ2-1
V gene: TRBV6-6
D gene: TRBD1
clone size: NA
CDR3 protein: CASSQPTGGPYNEQFF
CDR3 DNA: TGTGCCAGCAGTCAACCGACAGGGGGACCCTACAATGAGCAGTTCTTC

J gene: TRBJ2-7
V gene: TRBV4-2
D gene: TRBD1
clone size: NA
CDR3 protein: CASSLLRDSEQYF
CDR3 DNA: TGTGCCAGCAGCCTCCTCCGGGACAGCGAGCAGTACTTC

J gene: TRBJ2-5
V gene: TRBV5-1
D gene: NA
clone size: NA
CDR3 protein: CASSLTPQGIRETQYF
CDR3 DNA: TGCGCCAGCAGCTTAACCCCCCAGGGGATAAGAGAGACCCAGTACTTC

J gene: TRBJ1-6
V gene: TRBV5-1
D gene: TRBD1
clone size: NA
CDR3 protein: CASSLAADRAWVSPLHF
CDR3 DNA: TGCGCCAGCAGCTTGGCCGCCGACAGGGCCTGGGTATCACCCCTCCACTTT

J gene: TRBJ2-2
V gene: TRBV7-9
D gene: NA
clone size: NA
CDR3 protein: CASSLTEGELFF
CDR3 DNA: TGTGCCAGCAGCCTGACCGAAGGGGAGCTGTTTTTT

J gene: TRBJ1-1
V gene: TRBV5-1
D gene: TRBD1
clone size: NA
CDR3 protein: CASSAGTGVNTEAFF
CDR3 DNA: TGCGCCAGCAGCGCCGGGACAGGGGTGAACACTGAAGCTTTCTTT

J gene: TRBJ1-2
V gene: TRBV29-1
D gene: TRBD1
clone size: NA
CDR3 protein: CSGGTGGGGYTF
CDR3 DNA: TGCAGCGGCGGGACAGGGGGCGGGGGCTACACCTTC

J gene: TRBJ2-7
V gene: TRBV30
D gene: NA
clone size: NA
CDR3 protein: CAWSAIRDAYEQYF
CDR3 DNA: TGTGCCTGGAGCGCTATTCGGGACGCCTACGAGCAGTACTTC

J gene: TRBJ1-2
V gene: TRBV5-1
D gene: NA
clone size: NA
CDR3 protein: CASSLEGVSANYGYTF
CDR3 DNA: TGCGCCAGCAGCTTGGAGGGGGTGTCAGCTAACTATGGCTACACCTTC

J gene: TRBJ2-5
V gene: TRBV5-1
D gene: NA
clone size: NA
CDR3 protein: CASSTSGSQETQYF
CDR3 DNA: NA

J gene: TRBJ2-5
V gene: TRBV11-2
D gene: TRBD1
clone size: once
CDR3 protein: CASSSYRGTQETQYF
CDR3 DNA: TGTGCCAGCAGCTCCTACAGGGGTACACAAGAGACCCAGTACTTC

J gene: TRBJ1-4
V gene: TRBV19
D gene: NA
clone size: NA
CDR3 protein: CASNLQGTNEKLFF
CDR3 DNA: TGTGCCAGTAACCTCCAGGGGACTAATGAAAAACTGTTTTTT

J gene: TRBJ2-3
V gene: TRBV5-1
D gene: TRBD2
clone size: NA
CDR3 protein: CASSWSGTRDTDTQYF
CDR3 DNA: TGCGCCAGCAGCTGGAGTGGGACTAGAGACACAGATACGCAGTATTTT

J gene: TRBJ1-2
V gene: TRBV2
D gene: TRBD1
clone size: NA
CDR3 protein: CASSVQQGGGYTF
CDR3 DNA: TGTGCCAGCAGTGTCCAACAGGGGGGAGGCTACACCTTC

J gene: TRBJ1-2
V gene: TRBV10-3
D gene: NA
clone size: NA
CDR3 protein: CAISGTSAGGDGYTF
CDR3 DNA: TGTGCCATCAGTGGAACGTCGGCGGGGGGAGATGGCTACACCTTC

J gene: TRBJ2-3
V gene: TRBV2
D gene: NA
clone size: NA
CDR3 protein: CASRRRPASTDTQYF
CDR3 DNA: TGTGCCAGCAGAAGACGGCCGGCTAGCACAGATACGCAGTATTTT

J gene: TRBJ1-3
V gene: TRBV27
D gene: NA
clone size: few
CDR3 protein: CASSSSPSITGNTIYF
CDR3 DNA: TGTGCCAGCAGTTCCTCACCCTCAATCACTGGAAACACCATATATTTT

J gene: TRBJ2-1
V gene: TRBV2
D gene: NA
clone size: NA
CDR3 protein: CATPRGQGGWNEQFF
CDR3 DNA: TGTGCCACCCCCCGGGGGCAGGGCGGGTGGAATGAGCAGTTCTTC

J gene: TRBJ1-5
V gene: TRBV15
D gene: TRBD1
clone size: NA
CDR3 protein: CATSRDRNRGLGNQPQHF
CDR3 DNA: TGTGCCACCAGCAGAGATCGAAACAGGGGGTTGGGAAATCAGCCCCAGCATTTT

J gene: TRBJ2-4
V gene: TRBV6-2/TRBV6-3
D gene: TRBD1
clone size: NA
CDR3 protein: CASSDRVAKNIQYF
CDR3 DNA: TGTGCCAGCAGTGACAGGGTAGCCAAAAACATTCAGTACTTC

J gene: TRBJ1-1
V gene: TRBV5-5
D gene: NA
clone size: few
CDR3 protein: CASSLFQVSFFTEAFF
CDR3 DNA: TGTGCCAGCAGCTTATTCCAGGTATCGTTCTTCACTGAAGCTTTCTTT

J gene: TRBJ1-4
V gene: TRBV19
D gene: TRBD1
clone size: NA
CDR3 protein: CASSNRGPEKLFF
CDR3 DNA: TGTGCCAGTAGTAACAGGGGGCCGGAAAAACTGTTTTTT

J gene: TRBJ1-5
V gene: TRBV19
D gene: NA
clone size: NA
CDR3 protein: CASSIAGGGPSGSNQPQHF
CDR3 DNA: TGTGCCAGTAGTATAGCCGGGGGGGGCCCGAGTGGTAGCAATCAGCCCCAGCATTTT

J gene: TRBJ2-2
V gene: TRBV19
D gene: TRBD1
clone size: NA
CDR3 protein: CASSIVGTVRTGELFF
CDR3 DNA: TGTGCCAGTAGTATAGTGGGGACAGTAAGAACCGGGGAGCTGTTTTTT

J gene: TRBJ2-5
V gene: TRBV6-5
D gene: TRBD1
clone size: NA
CDR3 protein: CATSPGQGAGQTQYF
CDR3 DNA: TGTGCCACCTCCCCGGGACAGGGGGCAGGTCAGACCCAGTACTTC

J gene: TRBJ2-7
V gene: TRBV11-2
D gene: TRBD1
clone size: once
CDR3 protein: CASSSNRGGEQYF
CDR3 DNA: TGTGCCAGCAGCTCGAACAGGGGTGGCGAGCAGTACTTC

J gene: TRBJ1-2
V gene: TRBV30
D gene: NA
clone size: few
CDR3 protein: CAWSVGQGSYGYTF
CDR3 DNA: TGTGCCTGGAGTGTAGGCCAGGGTAGCTATGGCTACACCTTC

J gene: TRBJ1-3
V gene: TRBV11-2
D gene: TRBD1
clone size: NA
CDR3 protein: CASSSYRGRKSGNTIYF
CDR3 DNA: TGTGCCAGCAGCTCCTACAGGGGGAGGAAGTCTGGAAACACCATATATTTT

J gene: TRBJ2-5
V gene: TRBV2
D gene: NA
clone size: NA
CDR3 protein: CASRLYETQYF
CDR3 DNA: TGTGCCAGCAGACTATACGAGACCCAGTACTTC

J gene: TRBJ2-3
V gene: TRBV6-1
D gene: NA
clone size: NA
CDR3 protein: CASSELTSGATQYF
CDR3 DNA: TGTGCCAGCAGTGAGCTTACCTCAGGGGCTACGCAGTATTTT

J gene: TRBJ1-2
V gene: TRBV20-1
D gene: NA
clone size: NA
CDR3 protein: CSAFTGTGYTF
CDR3 DNA: TGCAGTGCCTTCACAGGGACCGGCTACACCTTC

J gene: TRBJ2-1
V gene: TRBV30
D gene: NA
clone size: NA
CDR3 protein: CAWGLRYNEQFF
CDR3 DNA: TGTGCCTGGGGCCTAAGGTACAATGAGCAGTTCTTC

J gene: TRBJ2-7
V gene: TRBV5-8
D gene: NA
clone size: NA
CDR3 protein: CASRPRRSSYEQYF
CDR3 DNA: TGTGCCAGCAGACCCAGGAGGAGCTCCTACGAGCAGTACTTC

J gene: TRBJ1-1
V gene: TRBV28
D gene: NA
clone size: once
CDR3 protein: CASSLIKNTEAFF
CDR3 DNA: TGTGCCAGCAGTTTAATTAAGAACACTGAAGCTTTCTTT

J gene: TRBJ1-6
V gene: TRBV28
D gene: TRBD1
clone size: NA
CDR3 protein: CASSFGDRVESPLHF
CDR3 DNA: TGTGCCAGCAGTTTTGGCGACAGGGTGGAATCACCCCTCCACTTT

J gene: TRBJ2-5
V gene: TRBV7-2
D gene: NA
clone size: once
CDR3 protein: CASSGRDIGIRQETQYF
CDR3 DNA: TGTGCCAGCAGCGGCCGGGACATTGGGATTCGCCAAGAGACCCAGTACTTC

J gene: TRBJ1-2
V gene: TRBV27
D gene: NA
clone size: NA
CDR3 protein: CASSLIWGGGGPLTF
CDR3 DNA: TGTGCCAGCAGTTTAATTTGGGGGGGCGGGGGCCCCCTCACCTTC

J gene: TRBJ1-2
V gene: TRBV5-4
D gene: TRBD1
clone size: once
CDR3 protein: CASSPRTGGADGYTF
CDR3 DNA: TGTGCCAGCAGCCCAAGGACAGGGGGCGCGGATGGCTACACCTTC

J gene: TRBJ1-2
V gene: TRBV10-3
D gene: TRBD1
clone size: NA
CDR3 protein: CAISQDRVNLRGSYGYTF
CDR3 DNA: TGTGCCATCAGCCAGGACAGGGTGAACCTACGCGGCTCGTATGGCTACACCTTC